These T cell receptor beta chains were read from a single sample in a study of blood T cells in healthy people across ages. TCRdb re-called the 5' RACE reads with MiXCR, one entry per CDR3 protein. The table records approximately 1.5 million distinct CDR3 sequences, 30% to 40% of them present only once. The sample was blood. These receptors were obtained from a woman aged 25 to 45 in good health. Both conserved end residues are part of each CDR3. Fields, in order: D gene, V gene, clone size, J gene, CDR3 DNA, CDR3 protein. A D gene is named only where the DNA matches it firmly. Size is omitted from some rows. Given values are once, few, many or a class for expanded clones.

>NA|TRBV7-2|many|TRBJ2-5
TGTGCCAGCAGCTTAGTGGTCGGTCAAGAGACCCAGTACTTC
CASSLVVGQETQYF
>NA|TRBV5-6|few|TRBJ2-6
TGTGCCAGCAGCTTGGCCATAGCGTCTGGGGCCAACGTCCTGACTTTC
CASSLAIASGANVLTF
>TRBD2|TRBV6-6|few|TRBJ2-5
TGTGCCAGCGGAAAAACTAGCGGGGGACGGGAGACCCAGTACTTC
CASGKTSGGRETQYF
>NA|TRBV20-1|NA|TRBJ1-6
TGCAGTGTAGAGCGGCAGGGTGGTTCACCCCTCCACTTT
CSVERQGGSPLHF
>NA|TRBV29-1|NA|TRBJ2-1
TGCAGCGTTGAAGCCCCAGGCGCGGCCAATGAGCAGTTCTTC
CSVEAPGAANEQFF
>TRBD1|TRBV6-1|NA|TRBJ1-1
TGTGCCAGCAGTACAGGGGTTTTCTACCTTAACACTGAAGCTTTCTTT
CASSTGVFYLNTEAFF
>NA|TRBV4-1|many|TRBJ2-7
TGCGCCAGCAGCCAGGTCATATTGTCCTACGAGCAGTACTTC
CASSQVILSYEQYF
>NA|TRBV20-1|many|TRBJ2-1
TGCAGTGCTAGAGATGAGGTCGACTCCTACAATGAGCAGTTCTTC
CSARDEVDSYNEQFF
>TRBD1|TRBV28|NA|TRBJ2-1
TGTGCCAGCTTGGACAGGGCTTACAATGAGCAGTTCTTC
CASLDRAYNEQFF
>NA|TRBV20-1|many|TRBJ2-7
TGCAGTGCTAGAGCCAAAAACCCCGGGGTCTCCTACGAGCAGTACTTC
CSARAKNPGVSYEQYF
>NA|TRBV30|NA|TRBJ2-5
TGTGCCTGGAGTCCACAATGGGGGACCCAGTACTTC
CAWSPQWGTQYF
>TRBD1|TRBV20-1|few|TRBJ2-7
TGCAGTGCTAGAGGCGGACAGGGGGTTTCCTACGAGCAGTACTTC
CSARGGQGVSYEQYF
>TRBD2|TRBV12-3/TRBV12-4|few|TRBJ2-1
TGTGCCAGCACCCCTGTGCTAGCGGTCAATGAGCAGTTCTTC
CASTPVLAVNEQFF
>NA|TRBV7-9|NA|TRBJ1-4
TGTGCCAGCAGCTTCCCCGGATCTAAGAATGAAAAACTGTTTTTT
CASSFPGSKNEKLFF
>NA|TRBV6-5|NA|TRBJ2-6
TGTGCCAGCAGTTACTCTAGGGGGGTATGGTCTGGGGCCAACGTCCTGACTTTC
CASSYSRGVWSGANVLTF
>TRBD2|TRBV25-1|few|TRBJ2-3
TGTGCCGTCGGGGGGGTCACAGATACGCAGTATTTT
CAVGGVTDTQYF
>TRBD1|TRBV28|few|TRBJ1-6
TGTGCCAGCAGTTTAATGCTAGGGGGCGGTTCACCCCTCCACTTT
CASSLMLGGGSPLHF
>NA|TRBV5-1|few|TRBJ2-7
TGCGCCAGCAGCTGGACAGCAGATGCCTCCTACGAGCAGTACTTC
CASSWTADASYEQYF